The next 2 T cell receptor beta chains were all read from a single sample in a study of T cells in Graves' hyperthyroidism and ophthalmopathy. The CDR3 regions of TCR beta were amplified from RNA transcripts. The HTBI primer set drove a first-round RT-PCR of the TCR CDR3. MiXCR was run by TCRdb on the multiplex PCR reads, yielding one entry per CDR3 protein. The table lists a few hundred thousand distinct CDR3 sequences, just over 45% of them singletons. The specimen was peripheral blood or thyroid tissue (not recorded which). The origin of the receptors is an adult woman with Graves' disease, either hyperthyroidism or ophthalmopathy (not recorded which).

This rearrangement joins TRBV12-3 or TRBV12-4 to TRBJ2-6; D unresolved. The V end was cut by 3 bases, the J end by 16 bases, with 10 bases between. The CDR3 consists of 11 residues. CDR3 in DNA: TGTGCCAGCAGTTTGGAACCCAGTCTGACTTTC. It encodes CASSLEPSLTF.

Many counts were recorded for this clonotype. This sequence joins TRBV5-1 and TRBJ1-1; TRBD1 is a possible D gene (6 bases). The germline V gene has CDR1 SGHRS and CDR2 YFSETQ. The CDR3 runs to 14 residues. The V and J ends lost 2 bases and 4 bases respectively, with 12 bases between them. The chain's CDR3 is CASSFWGQGTEAFF. In DNA, the CDR3 is TGCGCCAGCAGCTTTTGGGGGCAGGGCACTGAAGCTTTCTTT.